The TCR beta chain under discussion was sequenced for a study of OX40 agonist ivuxolimab in advanced cancers. Study summary: Ivuxolimab is a fully human IgG2 antibody that activates OX40 (CD134). Among those treated, three patients had partial responses, one with hepatocellular carcinoma and two with cutaneous melanoma.

The assay was immunoSEQ multiplex PCR, and TCRdb's table has in-frame clones only and misses some. Here the sample spans some 70,000 clones, 80% being singletons. Points on this clone: What it binds is not known.

The germline CDR1 and CDR2 sequences are SNHLY and FYNNEI. V lost 3 bases to trimming and J lost 3 bases; unmatched junction nucleotides: 13. CDR3 length: 20 amino acids. Overall study results and limits: Fewer expanded clones were found on average in CD4+ than in CD8+ T cells.

Enrollment shut out patients with autoimmune disease history or systemic immunosuppression. The source is an adult with an advanced solid tumor such as melanoma, head and neck, liver or kidney cancer. This material consisted of CD4+ or CD8+ T cells sorted from blood, taken in a trial of the OX40 agonist ivuxolimab. The genes are TRBV2 and TRBJ2-6; TRBD2 matches at 11 bases. This chain's CDR3 is CASSDLLAGGLGGGANVLTF. CDR3 sequence (DNA): TGTGCCAGCAGTGATCTCCTAGCGGGAGGCCTGGGGGGTGGGGCCAACGTCCTGACTTTC.